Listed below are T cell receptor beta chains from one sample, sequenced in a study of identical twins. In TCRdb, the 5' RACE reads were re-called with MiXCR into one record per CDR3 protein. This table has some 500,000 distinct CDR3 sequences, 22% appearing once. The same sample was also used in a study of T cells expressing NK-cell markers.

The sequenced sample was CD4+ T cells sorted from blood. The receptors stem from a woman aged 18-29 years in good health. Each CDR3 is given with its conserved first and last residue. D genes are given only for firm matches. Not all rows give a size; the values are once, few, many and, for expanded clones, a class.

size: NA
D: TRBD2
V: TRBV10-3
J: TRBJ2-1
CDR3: CAITPTSAGREQFF
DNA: TGTGCCATCACCCCGACTAGCGCCGGTCGGGAGCAGTTCTTC

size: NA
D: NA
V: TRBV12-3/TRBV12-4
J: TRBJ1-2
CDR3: CASTLASGYTF
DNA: TGTGCCAGCACCTTGGCCTCCGGCTACACCTTC

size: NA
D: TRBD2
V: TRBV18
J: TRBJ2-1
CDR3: CASSPTSGNNEQFF
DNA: TGTGCCAGCTCACCGACTAGCGGCAACAATGAGCAGTTCTTC

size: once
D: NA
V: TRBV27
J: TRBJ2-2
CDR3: CASLLYGSGTGELFF
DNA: TGTGCCAGCCTGCTCTACGGGAGCGGTACCGGGGAGCTGTTTTTT

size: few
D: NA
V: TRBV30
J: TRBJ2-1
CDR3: CAWSVPLTGGGDEQFF
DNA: TGTGCCTGGAGTGTACCCCTGACGGGAGGGGGCGATGAGCAGTTCTTC

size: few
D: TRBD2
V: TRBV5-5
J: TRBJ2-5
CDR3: CASSSVGGGQETQYF
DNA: TGTGCCAGCAGTTCGGTTGGCGGGGGACAAGAGACCCAGTACTTC

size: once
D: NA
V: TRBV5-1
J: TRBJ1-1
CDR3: CASSSLPRDTEAFF
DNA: TGCGCCAGCAGCTCCCTCCCGAGGGACACTGAAGCTTTCTTT

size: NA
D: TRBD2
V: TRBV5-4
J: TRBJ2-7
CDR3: CASSPGGTVSYEQYF
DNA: TGTGCCAGCAGCCCGGGAGGGACTGTCTCCTACGAGCAGTACTTC

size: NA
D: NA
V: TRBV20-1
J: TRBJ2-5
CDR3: CSATDSMETQYF
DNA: TGCAGTGCTACAGACTCAATGGAGACCCAGTACTTC

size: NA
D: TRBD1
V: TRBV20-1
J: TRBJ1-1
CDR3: CSAARDRANTEAFF
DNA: TGCAGTGCTGCACGGGACAGGGCCAACACTGAAGCTTTCTTT

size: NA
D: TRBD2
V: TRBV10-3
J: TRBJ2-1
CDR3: CAISRVAGVDEQFF
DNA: TGTGCCATCAGTAGGGTAGCGGGAGTGGATGAGCAGTTCTTC

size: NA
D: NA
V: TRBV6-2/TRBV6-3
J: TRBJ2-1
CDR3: CASSNDPSNEQFF
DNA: TGTGCCAGCAGTAACGATCCGAGTAATGAGCAGTTCTTC

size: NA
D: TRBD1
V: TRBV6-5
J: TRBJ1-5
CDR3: CASSYTGTGNQPQHF
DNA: TGTGCCAGCAGTTATACCGGGACAGGCAATCAGCCCCAGCATTTT

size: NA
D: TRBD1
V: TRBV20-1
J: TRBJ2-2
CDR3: CSAPGTGNTGELFF
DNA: TGCAGTGCTCCAGGGACAGGGAACACCGGGGAGCTGTTTTTT

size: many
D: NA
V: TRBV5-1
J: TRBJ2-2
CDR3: CASSTLDTGELFF
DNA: TGCGCCAGCAGTACCTTAGACACCGGGGAGCTGTTTTTT

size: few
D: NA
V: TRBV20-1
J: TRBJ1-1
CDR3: CSARDQGGTLSAFF
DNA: TGCAGTGCTAGAGATCAAGGCGGGACACTCTCAGCTTTCTTT

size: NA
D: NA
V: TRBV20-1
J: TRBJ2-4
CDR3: CSARDERKAIQYF
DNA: TGCAGTGCTAGAGATGAGCGTAAGGCGATTCAGTACTTC

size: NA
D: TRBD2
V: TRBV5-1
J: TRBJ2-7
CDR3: CASSHQGGSSYEQYF
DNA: TGCGCCAGCAGCCATCAAGGCGGGAGCTCCTACGAGCAGTACTTC

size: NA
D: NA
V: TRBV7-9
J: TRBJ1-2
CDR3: CASSLDPDGYTF
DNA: TGTGCCAGCAGCTTAGACCCGGATGGCTACACCTTC

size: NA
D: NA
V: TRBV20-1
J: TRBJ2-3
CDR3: CSAYREGRTDTQYF
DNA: TGCAGTGCTTACAGGGAGGGACGCACAGATACGCAGTATTTT

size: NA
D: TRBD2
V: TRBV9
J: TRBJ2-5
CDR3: CASSVGPAGVSPEETQYF
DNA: TGTGCCAGCAGCGTAGGCCCAGCGGGGGTTTCACCGGAAGAGACCCAGTACTTC

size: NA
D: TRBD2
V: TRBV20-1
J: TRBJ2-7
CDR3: CSAAPSGRGYEQYF
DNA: TGCAGTGCTGCCCCGAGCGGGAGAGGTTACGAGCAGTACTTC

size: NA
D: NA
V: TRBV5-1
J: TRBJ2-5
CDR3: CASSRQRGGEETQYF
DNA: TGCGCCAGCAGCCGACAAAGGGGGGGGGAAGAGACCCAGTACTTC

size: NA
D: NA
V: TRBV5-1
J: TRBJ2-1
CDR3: CASSTTGANNEQFF
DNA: TGCGCCAGCAGCACAACCGGGGCAAACAATGAGCAGTTCTTC

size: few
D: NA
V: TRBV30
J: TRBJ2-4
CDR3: CAWSRLDQNIQYF
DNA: TGTGCCTGGAGTCGGTTGGACCAAAACATTCAGTACTTC

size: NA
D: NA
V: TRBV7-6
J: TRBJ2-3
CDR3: CASSTIGDTQYF
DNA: TGTGCCAGCAGCACTATAGGAGATACGCAGTATTTT

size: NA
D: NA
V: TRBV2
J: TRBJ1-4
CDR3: CASSESRQILFF
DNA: TGTGCCAGCAGTGAGTCGAGACAGATTCTGTTTTTT

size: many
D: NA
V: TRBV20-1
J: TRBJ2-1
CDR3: CSARAGNEQFF
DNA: TGCAGTGCTAGAGCCGGGAATGAGCAGTTCTTC

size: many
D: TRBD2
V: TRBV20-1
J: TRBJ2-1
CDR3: CSARVVAGAEQFF
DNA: TGCAGTGCTAGGGTCGTAGCGGGAGCTGAGCAGTTCTTC

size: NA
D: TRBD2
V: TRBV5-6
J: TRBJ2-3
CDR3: CAISSVHDSGSGTDTQYF
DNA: TGTGCCATCAGCTCCGTCCACGATAGCGGGAGTGGGACAGATACGCAGTATTTT

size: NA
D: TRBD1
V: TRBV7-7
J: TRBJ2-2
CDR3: CASSSRGTGPDGELFF
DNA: TGTGCCAGCAGCTCTAGGGGGACAGGACCGGACGGGGAGCTGTTTTTT

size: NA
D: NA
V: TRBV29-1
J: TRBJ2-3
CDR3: CSGVTSISTDTQYF
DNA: TGCAGCGGCGTTACCTCGATATCCACAGATACGCAGTATTTT

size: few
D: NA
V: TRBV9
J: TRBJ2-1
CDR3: CASSVALGGLELNEQFF
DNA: TGTGCCAGCAGCGTAGCTCTTGGCGGTTTAGAACTTAATGAGCAGTTCTTC

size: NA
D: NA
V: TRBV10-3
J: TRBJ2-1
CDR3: CAISEEIHEQFF
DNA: TGTGCCATCAGTGAAGAAATCCATGAGCAGTTCTTC

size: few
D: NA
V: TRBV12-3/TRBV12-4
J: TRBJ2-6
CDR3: CASSPTSGANVLTF
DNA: TGTGCCAGCAGTCCCACTTCTGGGGCCAACGTCCTGACTTTC

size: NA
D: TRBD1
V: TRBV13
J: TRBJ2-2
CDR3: CASSLSGQVVETGELFF
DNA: TGTGCCAGCAGCTTAAGTGGACAGGTGGTCGAGACCGGGGAGCTGTTTTTT

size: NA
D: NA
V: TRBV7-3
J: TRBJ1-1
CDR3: CASSLTVATEAFF
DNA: TGTGCCAGCAGCTTAACGGTTGCCACTGAAGCTTTCTTT

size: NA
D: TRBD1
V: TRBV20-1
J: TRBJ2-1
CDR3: CSARDKAVGRGPYNEQFF
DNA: TGCAGTGCTAGAGATAAAGCCGTAGGTAGGGGGCCTTACAATGAGCAGTTCTTC

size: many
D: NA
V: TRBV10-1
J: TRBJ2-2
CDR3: CASSRTSPGELFF
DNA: TGCGCCAGCAGTAGGACGTCTCCCGGGGAGCTGTTTTTT

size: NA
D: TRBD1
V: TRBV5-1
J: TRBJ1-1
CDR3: CASSRTGGLNTEAFF
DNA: TGCGCCAGCAGCAGGACAGGGGGCTTGAACACTGAAGCTTTCTTT

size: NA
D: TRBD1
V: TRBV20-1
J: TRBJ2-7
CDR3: CSARSPDRGGYEQYF
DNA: TGCAGTGCTAGATCCCCGGACAGGGGCGGCTACGAGCAGTACTTC

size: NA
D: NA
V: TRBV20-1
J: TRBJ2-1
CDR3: CSARDTTHYNEQFF
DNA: TGCAGTGCCAGGGACACTACCCATTACAATGAGCAGTTCTTC

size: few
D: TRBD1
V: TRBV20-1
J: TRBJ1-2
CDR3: CSARTPGQGYYGYTF
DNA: TGCAGTGCTAGAACACCGGGACAGGGCTACTATGGCTACACCTTC

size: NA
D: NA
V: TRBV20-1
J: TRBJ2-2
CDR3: CSARDRSRGELFF
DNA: TGCAGTGCTAGAGATCGGAGTCGAGGGGAGCTGTTTTTT

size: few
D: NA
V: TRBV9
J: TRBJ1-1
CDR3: CASSVSFQMNTEAFF
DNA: TGTGCCAGCAGCGTATCCTTCCAGATGAACACTGAAGCTTTCTTT

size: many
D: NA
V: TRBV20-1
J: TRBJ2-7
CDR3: CSAQPGTATYEQYF
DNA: TGCAGTGCTCAGCCTGGGACCGCTACCTACGAGCAGTACTTC

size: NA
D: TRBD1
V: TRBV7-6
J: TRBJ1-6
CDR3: CASSLTGVSPLHF
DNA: TGTGCCAGCAGCCTTACAGGGGTCTCACCCCTCCACTTT

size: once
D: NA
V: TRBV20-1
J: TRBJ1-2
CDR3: CSVRIANYGYTF
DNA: TGCAGCGTTAGAATAGCGAACTATGGCTACACCTTC

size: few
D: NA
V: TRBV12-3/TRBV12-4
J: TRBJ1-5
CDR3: CATLSSNSNQPQHF
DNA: TGTGCCACCCTTAGCTCCAATAGCAATCAGCCCCAGCATTTT

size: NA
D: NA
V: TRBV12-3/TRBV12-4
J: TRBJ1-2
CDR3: CASRSAAANYGYTF
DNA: TGTGCCAGCAGGTCAGCGGCAGCTAACTATGGCTACACCTTC

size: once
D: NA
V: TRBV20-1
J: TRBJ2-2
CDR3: CSAETPEWYSGELFF
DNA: TGCAGTGCTGAAACCCCAGAATGGTATTCCGGGGAGCTGTTTTTT

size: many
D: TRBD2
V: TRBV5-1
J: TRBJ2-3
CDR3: CASSLGTSGSRSTDTQYF
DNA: TGCGCCAGCAGCTTGGGGACTAGCGGGAGCCGTAGCACAGATACGCAGTATTTT

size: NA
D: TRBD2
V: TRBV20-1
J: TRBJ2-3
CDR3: CSARDATSGGAPDTQYF
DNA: TGCAGTGCTAGAGATGCGACTAGCGGGGGGGCTCCAGATACGCAGTATTTT

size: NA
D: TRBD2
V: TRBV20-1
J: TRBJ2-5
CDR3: CSARDLLAGVYQETQYF
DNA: TGCAGTGCTAGAGATTTACTAGCGGGGGTGTACCAAGAGACCCAGTACTTC

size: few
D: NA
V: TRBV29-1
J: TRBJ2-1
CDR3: CSVGSGASGNHF
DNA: NA

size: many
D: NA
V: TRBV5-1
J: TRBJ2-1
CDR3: CAARTVYNEQFF
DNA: TGCGCCGCCCGGACGGTCTACAATGAGCAGTTCTTC

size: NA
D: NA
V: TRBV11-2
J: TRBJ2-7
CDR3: CASSLGGVQQYEQYF
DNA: TGTGCCAGCAGCTTAGGGGGGGTCCAACAATACGAGCAGTACTTC

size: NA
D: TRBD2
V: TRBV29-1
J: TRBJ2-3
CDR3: CSVVSPGTSVDTQYF
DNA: TGCAGCGTTGTCTCCCCCGGGACTAGCGTAGATACGCAGTATTTT

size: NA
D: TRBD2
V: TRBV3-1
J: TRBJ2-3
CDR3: CASSPWLAGVTDTQYF
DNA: TGTGCCAGCAGCCCTTGGCTAGCGGGGGTGACAGATACGCAGTATTTT